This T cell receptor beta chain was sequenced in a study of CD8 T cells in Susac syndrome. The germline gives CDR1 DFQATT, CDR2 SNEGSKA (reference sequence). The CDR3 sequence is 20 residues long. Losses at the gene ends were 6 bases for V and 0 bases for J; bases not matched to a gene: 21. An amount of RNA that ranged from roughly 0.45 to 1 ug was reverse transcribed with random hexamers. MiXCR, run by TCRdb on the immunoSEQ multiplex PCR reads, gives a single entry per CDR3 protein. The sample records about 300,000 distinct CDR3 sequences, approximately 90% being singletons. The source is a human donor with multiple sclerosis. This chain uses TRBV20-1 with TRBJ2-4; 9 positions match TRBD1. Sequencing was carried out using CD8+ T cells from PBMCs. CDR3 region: CSAPAPARQGEVLAKNIQYF. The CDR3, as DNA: TGCAGTGCGCCTGCTCCGGCCCGACAGGGGGAAGTGTTAGCCAAAAACATTCAGTACTTC.